A selection of T cell receptor beta chains follows, all from one sample in a study of memory CD4+ T cells and cytomegalovirus serostatus. The protocol was immunoSEQ multiplex PCR, while the TCRdb copy is restricted to in-frame clones and leaves out a portion. The data contain about 41,000 clones, 75% to 85% of them singletons. Material for sequencing was memory CD4+ T cells from blood. The receptors here all came from an adult in good health and CMV-seronegative. CDR3s include the opening cysteine and the closing phenylalanine or tryptophan. Fields, in order: D gene, J gene, clone size, V gene, CDR3 protein, CDR3 DNA. A D gene is named only where the DNA matches it firmly. Size is stated for part of the rows, as once, few or many counts, or as a class when the clone is expanded.

D gene: -
J gene: TRBJ2-1
clone size: -
V gene: TRBV5-4
CDR3 protein: CASSPPVGQSYNEQFF
CDR3 DNA: TGTGCCAGCAGCCCCCCGGTCGGGCAATCCTACAATGAGCAGTTCTTC

D gene: TRBD1
J gene: TRBJ1-1
clone size: -
V gene: TRBV2
CDR3 protein: CASSGQGRNTEAFF
CDR3 DNA: TGTGCCAGCAGTGGACAGGGAAGAAACACTGAAGCTTTCTTT

D gene: -
J gene: TRBJ2-2
clone size: once
V gene: TRBV5-1
CDR3 protein: CASTQGGANTGELFF
CDR3 DNA: TGCGCCAGCACCCAGGGCGGAGCGAACACCGGGGAGCTGTTTTTT

D gene: TRBD2
J gene: TRBJ2-3
clone size: -
V gene: TRBV30
CDR3 protein: CAWSFGGGRADTQYF
CDR3 DNA: TGTGCCTGGAGTTTTGGAGGCGGGAGGGCAGATACGCAGTATTTT

D gene: TRBD1
J gene: TRBJ2-2
clone size: -
V gene: TRBV11-3
CDR3 protein: CASSLGQGAVRTGELFF
CDR3 DNA: TGTGCCAGCAGCTTGGGACAGGGGGCCGTGCGCACCGGGGAGCTGTTTTTT

D gene: -
J gene: TRBJ1-3
clone size: -
V gene: TRBV28
CDR3 protein: CASSPAGLHSGNTIYF
CDR3 DNA: TGTGCCAGCAGTCCTGCGGGGTTACACTCTGGAAACACCATATATTTT

D gene: -
J gene: TRBJ2-1
clone size: -
V gene: TRBV11-2
CDR3 protein: CASGGVGGSYNEQFF
CDR3 DNA: TGTGCCAGCGGAGGCGTTGGGGGCTCCTACAATGAGCAGTTCTTC

D gene: -
J gene: TRBJ1-1
clone size: -
V gene: TRBV7-9
CDR3 protein: CASTATGGGGTEAFF
CDR3 DNA: TGTGCCAGCACCGCCACGGGGGGGGGAGGCACTGAAGCTTTCTTT

D gene: -
J gene: TRBJ2-7
clone size: -
V gene: TRBV5-1
CDR3 protein: CASSPSTPTYEQYF
CDR3 DNA: TGCGCCAGCAGCCCATCGACCCCAACATACGAGCAGTACTTC

D gene: -
J gene: TRBJ1-1
clone size: few
V gene: TRBV6-4
CDR3 protein: CASSDTNKNTEAFF
CDR3 DNA: TGTGCCAGCAGTGACACTAACAAGAACACTGAAGCTTTCTTT

D gene: -
J gene: TRBJ1-1
clone size: -
V gene: TRBV19
CDR3 protein: CASSIGRGTEAFF
CDR3 DNA: TGTGCCAGTAGTATCGGGAGGGGGACTGAAGCTTTCTTT

D gene: -
J gene: TRBJ1-2
clone size: -
V gene: TRBV19
CDR3 protein: CASSIDAGRGNYGYTF
CDR3 DNA: TGTGCCAGTAGTATTGATGCAGGGAGGGGCAACTATGGCTACACCTTC

D gene: TRBD2
J gene: TRBJ2-2
clone size: few
V gene: TRBV7-3
CDR3 protein: CASSPGLAEVGTGELFF
CDR3 DNA: TGTGCCAGCAGTCCAGGACTAGCGGAAGTTGGGACCGGGGAGCTGTTTTTT

D gene: TRBD1
J gene: TRBJ1-1
clone size: -
V gene: TRBV7-9
CDR3 protein: CASRPDRGLLNTEAFF
CDR3 DNA: TGTGCCAGCAGACCCGACAGGGGGCTCTTGAACACTGAAGCTTTCTTT

D gene: TRBD1
J gene: TRBJ1-1
clone size: medium-sized
V gene: TRBV15
CDR3 protein: CATSGLGQGNTEAFF
CDR3 DNA: TGTGCCACCAGCGGCTTGGGACAGGGGAACACTGAAGCTTTCTTT

D gene: -
J gene: TRBJ2-3
clone size: -
V gene: TRBV7-8
CDR3 protein: CASINGDTQYF
CDR3 DNA: TGTGCCAGCATTAATGGGGATACGCAGTATTTT

D gene: -
J gene: TRBJ1-1
clone size: few
V gene: TRBV6-5
CDR3 protein: CASSYSTTGREDAFF
CDR3 DNA: TGTGCCAGCAGTTACTCTACGACAGGACGTGAGGATGCTTTCTTT

D gene: TRBD1
J gene: TRBJ2-7
clone size: -
V gene: TRBV29-1
CDR3 protein: CSALQGASSYEQYF
CDR3 DNA: TGCAGCGCGTTACAGGGGGCAAGCTCCTACGAGCAGTACTTC